This entry features one T cell receptor beta chain sequence. Its specificity is unknown. The sample belongs to a study of chemoradiotherapy in HPV16-positive cancers. Study-level points and caveats: Non-HPV-specific T cells did not expand in tumors during treatment, whereas candidate HPV-specific clones and E7-related motifs did. Functional assays defining HPV-specific T cells used only a couple of HPV16-positive patients. HPV-responsive T-cell expansion during chemoradiotherapy was linked to improved recurrence-free survival in HPV16-positive patients.

Repertoires were sampled repeatedly during chemoradiotherapy. From germline, CDR1 is SGHTA and CDR2 FQGNSA. CDR3 size: 11 residues. The V gene lost 5 bases and the J gene lost 5 bases, with 7 bases spanning the gap. Using immunoSEQ multiplex PCR, the repertoire was profiled, and TCRdb retains in-frame clones only, with some absent. The table records about 7,900 clones, around 84% of them present only once. The receptor was isolated from a human donor with HPV-associated anogenital cancer. This chain uses TRBV7-2 with TRBJ2-7, with D unresolved. Specimen collection occurred from a patient who underwent chemoradiotherapy. The CDR3, as DNA: TGTGCCAGCAGCGAAAGGGACGAGCAGTACTTC. It translates to CASSERDEQYF.